The sequence of this T cell receptor (beta chain) was determined in a study of identical twins. In its sample, this clonotype was seen a few times. The antigen is unknown. CDR1 and CDR2 from the germline V gene are DFQATT and SNEGSKA (reference sequence). This CDR3 comprises 20 residues. Trimming shortened V by 4 bases and J by 4 bases, and 32 bases separated the two germline ends. Points from the study as a whole: Insertions were reduced in abundant cord blood beta clonotypes but not in memory repertoires. For zero-insertion analyses, partial confounding could come from invariant MAIT and iNKT cells.

Using its own MiXCR run on the 5' RACE reads, TCRdb lists one record per CDR3 protein. The sample has approximately 220,000 distinct CDR3 sequences; around 8% are singletons. These data were also reused for a study on yellow fever vaccine responses in identical twins.

The TCR sequence derives from a young woman in good health. This chain joins TRBV20-1 and TRBJ2-1; a possible D gene is TRBD1 (6 bases). Sequencing was carried out using memory (CD45RO+) T cells sorted from blood. The CDR3 region has the DNA TGCAGTGCTATCCCCCCCGGCAGGGGCTTTTTTCTCGGGCAATACAATGAGCAGTTCTTC. It yields the protein CSAIPPGRGFFLGQYNEQFF.